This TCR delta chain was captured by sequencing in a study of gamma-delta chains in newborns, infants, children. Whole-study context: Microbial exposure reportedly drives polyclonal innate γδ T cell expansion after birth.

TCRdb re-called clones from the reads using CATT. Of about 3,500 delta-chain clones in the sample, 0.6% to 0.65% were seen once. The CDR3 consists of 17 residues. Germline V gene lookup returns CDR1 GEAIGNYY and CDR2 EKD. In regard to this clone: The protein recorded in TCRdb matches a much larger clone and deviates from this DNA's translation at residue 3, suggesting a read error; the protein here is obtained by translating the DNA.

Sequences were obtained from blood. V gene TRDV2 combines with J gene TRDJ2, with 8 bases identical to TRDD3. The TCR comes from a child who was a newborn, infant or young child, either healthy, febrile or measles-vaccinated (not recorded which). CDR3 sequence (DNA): TGTGCCGGTGACACCGTGGCTGGGGGGATATCTTCAGCACAACTCTTCTTT. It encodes CAGDTVAGGISSAQLFF.